This record covers a single T cell receptor (beta chain). The record originates from a study of shared clonotypes between healthy human individuals. Measured with immunoSEQ multiplex PCR; TCRdb has only the in-frame clones, and not every one. The sample has around 2,000,000 clones, about 95% seen once. Naive CD8 cells were CD45RO-negative, positively selected for CCR7, excluding terminally differentiated effector memory CD45RA+ cells. The germline gives CDR1 MNHEY, CDR2 SMNVEV (reference sequence). CDR3 size: 17 residues. The V end lost 3 bases, the J end lost 1 base, and 17 bases lay between the germline ends.

Input material: naive CD8+ T cells sorted from blood. This chain joins TRBV27 and TRBJ2-3; TRBD2 might be the D (6 bases). The TCR originated in a young man in good health. The CDR3 loop is CASSLVGRGGGTDTQYF. CDR3 DNA: TGTGCCAGCAGTTTGGTGGGGCGGGGTGGGGGCACAGATACGCAGTATTTT.